This entry is about one TCR beta chain. Its matching antigen is unknown. The sample belongs to a study of OX40 agonist ivuxolimab in advanced cancers. Study details: Hepatocellular carcinoma, melanoma, renal cell or head and neck cancer occurred in dose-escalation patients.

This table comes from immunoSEQ multiplex PCR, and its TCRdb copy is limited to in-frame clones, with some not included. The profile covers about 140,000 clones, with 85% to 95% appearing a single time and approximately 1% taken by the ten largest. CDR1 and CDR2 from the germline V gene are KGHSH and LQKENI. CDR3 size: 14 residues. V was trimmed by 0 bases and J by 3 bases, leaving 8 bases between them. Whole-study findings and limits: CD4+ and CD8+ blood T cells expanded clonally by week 6 at 0.1 to 3.0 mg/kg. More expanded clones were seen, on average, in CD8+ T cells than in CD4+.

The sequence derives from an adult with an advanced solid tumor such as melanoma, head and neck, liver or kidney cancer. The sample in question was CD4+ or CD8+ T cells sorted from blood, obtained in a trial of the OX40 agonist ivuxolimab. V is TRBV18 and J is TRBJ1-2; possible D gene TRBD1, 6 bases. The CDR3 loop reads CASSPPAGDYGYTF. CDR3 nucleotides: TGTGCCAGCTCACCACCGGCAGGGGACTATGGCTACACCTTC.